This T cell receptor (beta chain) was captured in a study of shared clonotypes between healthy human individuals. On the study more broadly: Per donor, three plates held CD4 naive cells, three held CD4 memory, two held CD8 naive and one held CD8 memory. Broader study findings: Some clonotypes were shared by all four sorted-subset donors, while others were not shared. The non-shared ones had lower generation probabilities than the shared ones. The sharing of 5% to 5.5% of naive CD4 clonotypes was seen across a handful of donors.

Between the trimmed V and J ends, which lost 4 bases and 12 bases, there was a span of 10 bases. This CDR3 is 11 amino acids long. CDR1 LNHDA and CDR2 SQIVND come from the germline V gene (reference sequence). CD4+ cell separation produced CD45RA+ naive and CD45RA-negative memory subsets. The data were produced by immunoSEQ multiplex PCR, yet TCRdb's version contains in-frame clones alone and is incomplete. In the table there are some 2.3 million clones, approximately 95% of which are singletons. For this clone: The antigen remains unidentified.

The sequence was obtained from a man aged 18 to 30 in good health. Some clones in this sample may be carry-over from other donors' samples. Sequenced input: naive CD4+ T cells from PBMCs. Subset denoted: CD45RA+ positively selected. The chain uses TRBV19 and TRBJ2-1; no clear D gene. In DNA form, the CDR3 reads TGTGCCAGTAGTACCTACATATGGCAGTTCTTC. It specifies CASSTYIWQFF. Full variable domain (remainder filled in from reference TRBV19 and TRBJ2-1): DGGITQSPKYLFRKEGQNVTLSCEQNLNHDAMYWYRQDPGQGLRLIYYSQIVNDFQKGDIAEGYSVSREKKESFPLTVTSAQKNPTAFYLCASSTYIWQFFGPGTRLTVL.